This passage covers 10 T cell receptor beta chains from one sample sequenced in a study of monozygotic twins with inflammatory bowel disease. TCRdb re-called the 5' RACE reads, yielding one record per CDR3 amino acid sequence without DNA. The data include approximately 150,000 distinct CDR3 sequences; the top ten clones carry approximately 7.4%. Sequencing was performed on blood. These receptors came from a human donor with ulcerative colitis or Crohn's disease, or a healthy co-twin of an affected twin (not recorded which).

The gene calls are TRBV18 and TRBJ2-7; TCRdb's D call of TRBD1 is untestable without DNA. From germline, CDR1 is KGHSH and CDR2 LQKENI. The CDR3 is 13 residues long. CDR3 residues: CASSPTGNYEQYF.

The gene calls are TRBV4-3 and TRBJ2-5; TCRdb picks TRBD1, but there is no DNA to check that call. The CDR3 is 14 residues long. Looked up from germline, CDR1 is LGHNA and CDR2 is YSLEER. CDR3 loop: CASSQVRARGTQYF.

V and J are TRBV4-3 and TRBJ1-3; TCRdb outputs TRBD1, but without DNA this stays unchecked. Looked up from germline, CDR1 is LGHNA and CDR2 is YSLEER. There are 15 residues in the CDR3. CDR3 amino acids: CASSQQAGVGNTIYF.

V and J are TRBV13 and TRBJ1-1; TCRdb calls TRBD1, which cannot be checked without DNA. The CDR3 has 15 residues. The V gene's germline CDR1 is PRHDT and CDR2 FYEKMQ (reference sequence). The CDR3 spells CASSHRGSRNTEAFF. Drawing the rest from reference TRBV13 and TRBJ1-1, the complete variable domain is AAGVIQSPRHLIKEKRETATLKCYPIPRHDTVYWYQQGPGQDPQFLISFYEKMQSDKGSIPDRFSAQQFSDYHSELNMSSLELGDSALYFCASSHRGSRNTEAFFGQGTRLTVV.

The genes are TRBV7-2 and TRBJ2-3; the D call of TRBD1 rests on TCRdb alone, since no DNA is present to check it. In germline, CDR1 is SGHTA, CDR2 FQGNSA. CDR3 length: 15 amino acids. The CDR3 loop is CASSPRVGITDTQYF.

V usage is TRBV10-3 and J usage is TRBJ2-5; lacking DNA, the TRBD1 call made by TCRdb goes unchecked. The CDR3 has 14 amino acids. Germline CDR1 and CDR2: ENHRY and SYGVKD. CDR3 region: CATKPGGAEETQYF.

V is TRBV7-2 and J is TRBJ1-1. The CDR3 loop spans 14 amino acids. Germline assignment: CDR1 SGHTA and CDR2 FQGNSA. CDR3 loop: CASSSRPTGTEAFF.

The J gene is TRBJ2-6, the V gene TRBV7-2. The CDR3 length is 15 residues. Germline lookup yields CDR1 SGHTA and CDR2 FQGNSA. CDR3 in amino acids: CASSAQGSGANVLTF.

V usage is TRBV19 and J usage is TRBJ2-2; without DNA, the TCRdb call of TRBD2 cannot be checked. The CDR3 has 13 residues. The germline V gene has CDR1 LNHDA and CDR2 SQIVND (reference sequence). Here the CDR3 reads CASKDGPVGELFF.

The chain employs TRBV6-2 or TRBV6-3 and TRBJ2-3; TCRdb lists TRBD1, though no DNA is available to test this call. Germline V CDR1 and CDR2: MNHEY, SVGEGT. The CDR3 spans 17 residues. Here the CDR3 reads CASSDRQVGERRDTQYF.